This note documents a single TCR beta chain sequence. Its binding antigen is unknown. No quality values exist for individual bases; no much larger clone is one base distant. Deletion took 6 bases off V and 6 bases off J, with a span of 12 bases between the germline ends. CDR1 MNHEY and CDR2 SMNVEV are derived from the germline V gene (reference sequence). The CDR3 has 13 amino acids, counting the end cysteine and phenylalanine. Of the read, only the CDR3 DNA is kept; its 39 bases are in frame from base 1. TRB sequencing was run on genomic DNA with either the immunoSEQ assay at survey resolution or the hsTCRB kit. Processing in the source paper ran as follows. Initial read processing used immunoSEQ software, and repertoire analyses used the LymphoSeq R package. Clonality was computed as 1 minus normalized Shannon entropy; Gini coefficient was also calculated for each TRB dataset. To infer phenotypes in unsorted samples, TRB sequences from sorted subsets of the recipient or donor were mapped onto unsorted samples from the same recipient. TCRdb's version of the immuneACCESS table is confined to in-frame rearrangements and falls short of the full clone set. An unresolved V gene accounts for under half of the shortfall where checked; the remainder is of unknown origin. V, J and clone size are taken as reported in that table, and D and trimming were inferred from the DNA itself. The sample table lists about 5,000 clones, about 2% of them with a count of one. The ten largest clones add up to approximately 28% of the sample.

The sample comes from a study of T cells after posttransplantation cyclophosphamide (dated by TCRdb to the mid-2010s). For the wider study: Using TRB sequencing, the study followed how the T cell repertoire rebuilt after myeloablative bone marrow transplantation with posttransplantation cyclophosphamide given as GVHD prophylaxis. Samples from under 40 PTCy-treated patients, along with samples from 16 of their related bone marrow donors, underwent antigen receptor sequencing. Blood from all 35 or so PTCy patients with 1-year posttransplant specimens was subjected to TRB sequencing. Up to 3 additional blood samples from 2 to 5.2 years after transplant were also TRB-sequenced in 3 patients, as was pretransplant blood from a handful of patients. TRA and TRB clonality were tightly correlated in several samples, so subsequent TCR analyses focused on TRB only. Public TRB sequences were queried against a database of over 3,600 sequences associated with responses to pathogens, tumor antigens, self-antigens and alloantigens. The research as a whole found: The TRB repertoires of T cells infiltrating skin or GI tract showed only limited overlap with the TRB repertoires of T cells in blood. Across the approximately 46 patients, TRB clonality was highly associated with recipient CMV seropositivity and CMV reactivation, and diversity with PTCy was similar to that in the CNI/methotrexate controls. Donor-recipient similarity was low at 1-2 months but rose over the first year, and later blood repertoires were often dominated by donor CD8+ memory clones.

Sample treatment or condition, as interpreted from the label and publication: high-dose cyclophosphamide on days +3 and +4 as single-agent GVHD prophylaxis. PTCy patients received busulfan and fludarabine conditioning, a related or unrelated marrow graft, and cyclophosphamide on days +3 and +4. The PTCy-treated patients were enrolled in a prospective multi-institutional clinical trial. Mononuclear cells from peripheral blood and bone marrow were separated by Ficoll-Hypaque density centrifugation and then cryopreserved. The sequence is built from TRBV27 and TRBJ1-5; the best D guess is TRBD1, with 5 bases matching. This TCR derives from a male patient between 25 and 40 years old who received an allogeneic stem cell transplant from a related donor, was CMV-positive, and had no GVHD. In patients who had a transplant, some T cells may come from the graft donor. The sequencing here drew on PBMCs, taken roughly 220 days after a stem cell transplant with posttransplant cyclophosphamide. The DNA sequence follows: TGTGCCAGCAGAGAATACGGGGGTCAGCCCCAGCATTTT. Its protein product is CASREYGGQPQHF.